The 23 T cell receptor beta chains reported below all come from one sample, sequenced in a study of T-cell memory formation after mild COVID-19. TCRdb re-analysed the 5' RACE reads in MiXCR, keeping a single row per CDR3 protein. The sample consists of 58,000 or so distinct CDR3 sequences, 28% of them appearing once. The sequenced sample consisted of PBMCs or a T cell subset sorted from them (not recorded which). These receptors were taken from a man aged 18 to 35 who had mild COVID-19 (a few samples of this study predate the infection). Cell type and time point are not known.

This clonotype was seen only a few times. The V and J genes are TRBV16 and TRBJ2-1; TRBD2 might be the D (5 bases). Per germline, CDR1 KGHSY and CDR2 FQNENV. Trimming took 7 bases from V and 7 from J, leaving 17 bases between them. This CDR3 is built from 14 residues. The DNA for the CDR3 is TGTGCCAGCACCCCCCGGCCCTGGAGGAATGAGCAGTTCTTC. Its translation is CASTPRPWRNEQFF.

The rearrangement joins TRBV6-5 to TRBJ2-3; D remains unclear. CDR3 length: 13 amino acids. In germline, CDR1 is MNHEY, CDR2 SVGAGI. V shed 0 bases and J shed 2 bases, with 3 bases lying between them. The CDR3 is CASSYSDTDTQYF. DNA for the CDR3: TGTGCCAGCAGTTACTCGGACACAGATACGCAGTATTTT.

The genes are TRBV11-2 and TRBJ2-5; D gene unclear. Deletions cut 1 base from V and 5 bases from J, with 14 bases between. Germline V gene lookup returns CDR1 SGHAT and CDR2 FQNNGV. The CDR3 contains 15 residues. DNA for the CDR3: TGTGCCAGCAGCTTAGTCGGGTCAGGTATCGAGACCCAGTACTTC. Protein product: CASSLVGSGIETQYF.

The table lists this clonotype with a few counts. The chain has TRBV4-2 and TRBJ2-5; D may be TRBD1 (6 bases). The CDR3 length is 15 residues. Looked up from germline, CDR1 is LGHNA and CDR2 is YNFKEQ. Trimming left V 0 bases short and J 3 bases short, with 11 bases between. CDR3 sequence reads: CASSQDPGDKETQYF. The CDR3 DNA reads TGTGCCAGCAGCCAAGACCCAGGGGATAAAGAGACCCAGTACTTC.

In this sample, this clonotype turned up a few times. The chain is built from TRBV5-1 and TRBJ2-2, with D possibly TRBD1 on 5 matching bases. The V end lost 0 bases, the J end lost 8 bases, and 14 bases lay between the germline ends. Germline-derived CDR1 and CDR2 are SGHRS and YFSETQ. This CDR3 has 15 residues. CDR3 nucleotides: TGCGCCAGCAGCTTGGAACAGGCTGCTACGGGGGAGCTGTTTTTT. Encoded protein: CASSLEQAATGELFF.

The gene calls are TRBV27 and TRBJ1-6, with 9 nucleotides matching TRBD1. V lost 4 bases and J lost 9; bases outside the gene matches: 1. CDR1 is MNHEY, CDR2 SMNVEV, per germline (reference sequence). The CDR3 has 13 amino acids. CDR3 region: CASSSTGGSPLHF. The CDR3 DNA reads TGTGCCAGCAGTTCGACAGGGGGTTCACCCCTCCACTTT.

The chain is built from TRBV4-1 and TRBJ1-2; no firm D call. V was clipped by 0 bases and J by 2 bases, with 13 bases between them. The CDR3 consists of 16 residues. Per the germline V gene, CDR1 is MGHRA and CDR2 is YSYEKL. CDR3 in amino acids: CASSQEGDSGNYGYTF. The CDR3 nucleotides read TGCGCCAGCAGCCAAGAGGGAGATTCTGGGAACTATGGCTACACCTTC.

The rearrangement uses TRBV19 and TRBJ2-1; D is unresolved. V lost 4 bases, J lost 5 bases, and 9 bases lay in between. This CDR3 is 13 amino acids long. Germline lookup yields CDR1 LNHDA and CDR2 SQIVND (reference sequence). The CDR3, as DNA: TGTGCCAGTAGTACCGGGTTGAACAATGAGCAGTTCTTC. Translation: CASSTGLNNEQFF.

The genes are TRBV28 and TRBJ2-6; D perhaps matches TRBD1 (5 bases). The CDR3 has 15 residues. V was cut by 5 bases and J by 5 bases, with 13 bases left in between. Germline V gene sequence: CDR1 MDHEN, CDR2 SYDVKM. The chain's CDR3 is CASSPLVGRANVLTF. The CDR3 bases are TGTGCCAGCAGTCCGCTGGTGGGGCGGGCCAACGTCCTGACTTTC.

This clonotype was picked up a small number of times. CDR3 region: CASSSAGGPVNEQFF. CDR3 nucleotides: TGTGCCAGCAGCTCAGCGGGGGGGCCTGTTAATGAGCAGTTCTTC. The rearrangement links TRBV6-2 or TRBV6-3 to TRBJ2-1; 10 nucleotides align to TRBD2. The germline V gene has CDR1 MNHEY and CDR2 SVGEGT. Germline trimming cut 6 bases from V and 7 bases from J; bases unmatched to any gene: 9. There are 15 residues in the CDR3.

This clonotype came up a few times. For the CDR3, the DNA is TGTGCCAGCGTCAGGGACAGCTACACAGATACGCAGTATTTT. Translated: CASVRDSYTDTQYF. The chain carries TRBV7-9 and TRBJ2-3, with 7 bases identical to TRBD1. Germline CDR1 reads SEHNR; CDR2 reads FQNEAQ (reference sequence). The CDR3 sequence is 14 residues long. With 8 bases clipped from V and 2 bases from J, the junction kept 7 bases outside the gene matches. Based on the CDR3 plus reference TRBV7-9 and TRBJ2-3, the full variable domain is DTGVSQNPRHKITKRGQNVTFRCDPISEHNRLYWYRQTLGQGPEFLTYFQNEAQLEKSRLLSDRFSAERPKGSFSTLEIQRTEQGDSAMYLCASVRDSYTDTQYFGPGTRLTVL.

The V gene is TRBV11-2, the J gene TRBJ2-7; no clear D. Deletions cut 5 bases from V and 3 bases from J, with 2 bases between. In germline, CDR1 is SGHAT, CDR2 FQNNGV. The CDR3 is made up of 10 amino acids. CDR3 nucleotides: TGTGCCAGCAGCATCTACGAGCAGTACTTC. Encoded protein: CASSIYEQYF.

The rearrangement uses TRBV4-2 and TRBJ1-1, with D possibly matching TRBD1 (6 bases). This CDR3 region has 14 residues. Germline CDR1 is LGHNA and CDR2 is YNFKEQ. Trimming took 4 bases from V and 5 from J, leaving 14 bases between them. Here the CDR3 DNA reads TGTGCCAGCAGCCGGCGGGGGCTTGGGACTGAAGCTTTCTTT. Translating gives CASSRRGLGTEAFF.

This clonotype was detected only a few times. The chain recombines TRBV12-3 or TRBV12-4 with TRBJ2-7, with D tentatively TRBD1 (5 bases). The CDR3 has 16 amino acids. V was cut by 1 base and J by 4 bases, with 17 bases left in between. CDR3 amino acids: CASSLVGQIRRYEQYF. CDR3 coding DNA: TGTGCCAGCAGTTTAGTTGGACAAATCCGGCGGTACGAGCAGTACTTC.

V and J are TRBV20-1 and TRBJ2-7; D is unclear. CDR3 length: 11 residues. The V and J ends lost 1 base and 4 bases respectively, with 5 bases between them. Germline values: CDR1 DFQATT, CDR2 SNEGSKA (reference sequence). This chain's CDR3 is CSARAGYEQYV. The CDR3, as DNA: TGCAGTGCTAGAGCCGGATACGAGCAGTACGTC.

V usage is TRBV7-9 and J usage is TRBJ2-7; no firm D call. The length of the CDR3 is 12 residues. Germline CDR1 is SEHNR and CDR2 is FQNEAQ (reference sequence). V lost 5 bases and J 3 bases, leaving 8 bases between the germline ends. DNA for the CDR3: TGTGCCAGCAGCCTTGACGTCTACGAGCAGTACGTC. Protein: CASSLDVYEQYV.

J is TRBJ2-7 and V is TRBV7-9; 9 positions agree with TRBD1. This CDR3 contains 15 residues. V lost 1 base, J lost 1 base, and 2 bases stayed unmatched. Looked up from germline, CDR1 is SEHNR and CDR2 is FQNEAQ (reference sequence). CDR3 amino acids: CASSLGGTGSYEQYV. The CDR3 coding sequence is TGTGCCAGCAGCTTAGGAGGGACAGGGTCCTACGAGCAGTACGTC.

This clonotype turned up a few times. This chain links TRBV10-3 with TRBJ2-7; 11 positions agree with TRBD1. The CDR3 length is 15 residues. Germline V gives CDR1 ENHRY, CDR2 SYGVKD. Trimming at V came to 3 bases and at J to 7 bases, leaving 8 bases not matched to a gene. The CDR3 DNA is TGTGCCATCAGTGAAGCCGGACAGGGGGCGAGTGAGCAGTACTTC. It codes for CAISEAGQGASEQYF.

J is TRBJ1-3 and V is TRBV4-1, with a weak D call TRBD1 (5 bases). V dropped 1 base and J dropped 0 bases, with 7 bases sitting between them. Germline CDR1 MGHRA, CDR2 YSYEKL. There are 15 residues in the CDR3. CDR3 sequence: CASSQGQSSGNTIYF. The CDR3 DNA reads TGCGCCAGCAGCCAAGGACAGTCCTCTGGAAACACCATATATTTT.

This chain uses TRBV7-9 with TRBJ2-7; D ambiguous. CDR3 length equals 13 residues. Germline V gene lookup returns CDR1 SEHNR and CDR2 FQNEAQ (reference sequence). V lost 4 bases, J lost 3 bases, and 10 bases lay in between. The CDR3 here is CASSSTWDYEQYV. In DNA form, the CDR3 reads TGTGCCAGCAGCTCGACCTGGGACTACGAGCAGTACGTC.

This clonotype was seen a handful of times. The rearrangement links TRBV9 to TRBJ1-3; TRBD1 aligns across 7 bases. The length of the CDR3 is 17 residues. Per germline, CDR1 SGDLS and CDR2 YYNGEE. Trimming removed 3 bases from V and 1 base from J; junction bases left unmatched: 10. The CDR3 DNA reads TGTGCCAGCAGCGGGACGAGGGGGACAGCTTCTGGAAACACCATATATTTT. Translation: CASSGTRGTASGNTIYF. Filled out from reference TRBV9 and TRBJ1-3, the complete variable domain reads DSGVTQTPKHLITATGQRVTLRCSPRSGDLSVYWYQQSLDQGLQFLIQYYNGEERAKGNILERFSAQQFPDLHSELNLSSLELGDSALYFCASSGTRGTASGNTIYFGEGSWLTVV.

This chain uses TRBV10-2 with TRBJ2-7, with TRBD1 as a possible D gene (6 bases). The CDR3 runs 14 residues. From germline, CDR1 is WSHSY and CDR2 SAAADI. Trimming stripped 4 bases from V and 3 bases from J, with 13 bases between. CDR3 nucleotides: TGCGCCAGCAGTGGAACAGGGTCCGGCTACGAGCAGTACTTC. It encodes CASSGTGSGYEQYF.

The CDR3 loop is CASSEGWTGELFF. The CDR3 coding sequence is TGTGCCAGCAGCGAGGGGTGGACCGGGGAGCTGTTTTTT. V gene TRBV7-6 combines with J gene TRBJ2-2, with D perhaps given as TRBD1 or TRBD2 (5 bases each). CDR1 is SGHVS, CDR2 FNYEAQ, per germline. Trimming shortened V by 5 bases and J by 5 bases, and 9 bases separated the two germline ends. The CDR3 totals 13 residues.